This T cell receptor (beta chain) was sequenced during a study of identical twins. Study-wide points: When twins shared out-of-frame alpha sequences, those sequences had excess low generation probability.

TCRdb fed the 5' RACE reads into MiXCR, producing one record per CDR3 protein. The sample has fewer than 650,000 distinct CDR3 sequences, 9.5% to 10% seen once. The table lists this clonotype with a few counts. The antigen is not known. Germline CDR1 DFQATT, CDR2 SNEGSKA (reference sequence). The V and J ends lost 3 bases and 0 bases respectively, with 12 bases between them. This CDR3 is built from 14 residues. These data are also associated with another study on yellow fever vaccine responses in identical twins.

The chain carries TRBV20-1 and TRBJ2-7; a possible D gene is TRBD2 (6 bases). This clonotype originated in a woman aged 18-35 years in good health. Sequenced input: PBMCs. The CDR3 nucleotides are TGCAGTGCTAGCCCCCTAGCGTCCTCCTACGAGCAGTACTTC. It codes for CSASPLASSYEQYF.